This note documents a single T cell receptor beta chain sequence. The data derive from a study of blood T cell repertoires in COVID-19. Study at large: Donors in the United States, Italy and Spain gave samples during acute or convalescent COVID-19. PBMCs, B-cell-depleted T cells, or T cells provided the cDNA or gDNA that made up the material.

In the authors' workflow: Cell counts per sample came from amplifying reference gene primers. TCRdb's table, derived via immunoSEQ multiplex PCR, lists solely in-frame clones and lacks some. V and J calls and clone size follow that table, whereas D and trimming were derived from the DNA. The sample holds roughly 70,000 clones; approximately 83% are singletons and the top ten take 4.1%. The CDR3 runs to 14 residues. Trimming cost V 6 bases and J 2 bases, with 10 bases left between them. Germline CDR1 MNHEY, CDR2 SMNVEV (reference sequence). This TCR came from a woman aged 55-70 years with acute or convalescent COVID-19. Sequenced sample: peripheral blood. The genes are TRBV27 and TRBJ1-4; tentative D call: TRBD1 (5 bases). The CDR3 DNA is TGTGCCAGCAGGGGGCGGACGACTAATGAAAAACTGTTTTTT. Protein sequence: CASRGRTTNEKLFF.